This T cell receptor (beta chain) came from a study of chronic HIV infection and antiretroviral therapy. TCRdb re-derived calls from the 5' RACE reads in MiXCR, one entry per CDR3 protein. This sample has tens of thousands of distinct CDR3 sequences, with 7% to 10% found just once. With regard to this clonotype: The junction does not match germline at one end; this may be a read error.

From germline, CDR1 is SGHDT and CDR2 YYEEEE. The CDR3 contains 14 residues. The sequence came from an adult who had HIV and had not received antiretroviral therapy, or was an uninfected healthy control (not recorded which). V usage is TRBV5-6 and J usage is TRBJ1-1, with a tentative D call TRBD1 (5 bases). Sequenced: peripheral blood. This chain's CDR3 is CASSSGTQGTETFF. Here the CDR3 DNA reads TGTGCCAGCAGCTCCGGGACCCAGGGCACTGAAACTTTCTTT.